A single sample gave rise to the 23 T cell receptor beta chains below, sequenced in a study of vaccination and CD4 T cells after COVID-19. With the Oncomine TCR Beta short-read assay, DNA from cultured CD4+ T cells was sequenced. MiXCR, run by TCRdb on the PCR reads, gives a single entry per CDR3 protein. The data contain 15,000 to 20,000 distinct CDR3 sequences, roughly 77% of them singletons. As for treatment: roughly 11-day PBMC culture with coronavirus spike peptide pools or control peptides (ViraFEST assay). Their antigen targets remain unknown. Sequencing used CD4+ T cells from blood, cultured in vitro. The source of these receptors is a human donor who had recovered from COVID-19.

The chain joins TRBV2 to TRBJ1-1; TRBD1 agrees at 8 bases. J was trimmed by 11 bases and V by 4 bases; bases with no gene match: 9. The CDR3 is made up of 13 amino acids. Germline V gene data show CDR1 as SNHLY and CDR2 as FYNNEI. The CDR3 DNA reads as TGTGCCAGCAGTGGGACAGGGCCCCCGGGGGCTTTCTTT. Translated, it gives CASSGTGPPGAFF.

The rearrangement uses TRBV6-1 and TRBJ1-1, with a possible D match to TRBD1 (6 bases). Germline loops: CDR1 MNHNS, CDR2 SASEGT. The CDR3 is 13 amino acids. V was cut by 6 bases and J by 4 bases, with 12 bases left in between. CDR3 amino acids: CASSLIRGTEAFF. Written as DNA, the CDR3 is TGTGCCAGCAGCTTAATCAGGGGCACTGAAGCTTTCTTT.

The rearrangement links TRBV19 to TRBJ2-5; the D is unclear. Germline V gives CDR1 LNHDA, CDR2 SQIVND (reference sequence). The CDR3 contains 12 residues. Trimming removed 3 bases from V and 7 bases from J, with 9 bases in between. CDR3 in amino acids: CASSIEFGTQYF. Written as DNA, the CDR3 is TGTGCCAGTAGTATCGAGTTCGGGACCCAGTACTTC.

The V gene is TRBV2, the J gene TRBJ1-1, with 11 nucleotides matching TRBD1. V shed 9 bases and J 1 base; nucleotides not matched to a gene: 7. Per the germline V gene, CDR1 is SNHLY and CDR2 is FYNNEI. The CDR3 is 15 amino acids. In DNA form, the CDR3 reads TGTGCCAGTTGGGACAGGGGGTCGGGGAACACTGAAGCTTTCTTT. Amino acid sequence: CASWDRGSGNTEAFF.

The rearrangement uses TRBV20-1 and TRBJ1-4, with D perhaps matching TRBD1 (6 bases). From germline, CDR1 is DFQATT and CDR2 SNEGSKA (reference sequence). CDR3 length equals 13 residues. V shed 0 bases and J shed 7 bases, with 9 bases lying between them. This CDR3 is CSAREGGAEKLFF. The CDR3, as DNA: TGCAGTGCTAGAGAAGGGGGGGCTGAAAAACTGTTTTTT.

The gene calls are TRBV5-1 and TRBJ2-1; TRBD2 matches at 12 bases. Per the germline V gene, CDR1 is SGHRS and CDR2 is YFSETQ. CDR3 length equals 15 residues. With 1 base clipped from V and 9 bases from J, the junction kept 5 bases outside the gene matches. The CDR3 protein is CASSLSRTSGVEQFF. As DNA, the CDR3 is TGCGCCAGCAGCTTGTCACGGACTAGCGGGGTTGAGCAGTTCTTC. Full variable domain (outside the CDR3, taken from reference TRBV5-1 and TRBJ2-1): KAGVTQTPRYLIKTRGQQVTLSCSPISGHRSVSWYQQTPGQGLQFLFEYFSETQRNKGNFPGRFSGRQFSNSRSEMNVSTLELGDSALYLCASSLSRTSGVEQFFGPGTRLTVL.

V is TRBV2 and J is TRBJ1-1, with D uncertain. This CDR3 contains 15 residues. Germline V gene sequence: CDR1 SNHLY, CDR2 FYNNEI. V lost 6 bases and J 6 bases, leaving 20 bases between the germline ends. CDR3 residues: CASSLLTLRAPEAFF. CDR3 DNA: TGTGCCAGCAGCTTGTTGACCCTAAGGGCACCTGAAGCTTTCTTT.

The rearrangement links TRBV7-2 to TRBJ1-2, with unresolved D. V lost 6 bases and J 4 bases, leaving 12 bases between the germline ends. CDR1 and CDR2 from the germline V gene are SGHTA and FQGNSA. The CDR3 totals 13 residues. CDR3 sequence: CASSLGFTYGYTF. The CDR3 DNA sequence: TGTGCCAGCAGTTTGGGGTTCACCTATGGCTACACCTTC.

The J gene is TRBJ2-5, the V gene TRBV5-1; 9 bases fit TRBD2. V was clipped by 0 bases and J by 5 bases; unmatched bases: 8. Germline V gene sequence: CDR1 SGHRS, CDR2 YFSETQ. CDR3 length: 16 amino acids. CDR3 sequence reads: CASSLVISGSSETQYF. DNA for the CDR3: TGCGCCAGCAGCTTGGTCATTAGCGGGAGTAGCGAGACCCAGTACTTC.

In its sample, this clonotype was seen a few times. The chain carries TRBV24-1 and TRBJ1-2; D not certain. Trimming took 4 bases from V and 4 from J, leaving 12 bases between them. The CDR3 runs 14 residues. The germline V gene encodes CDR1 KGHDR and CDR2 SFDVKD. The CDR3 region is CATSDWTVSYGYTF. In DNA, the CDR3 is TGTGCCACCAGTGACTGGACGGTTAGCTATGGCTACACCTTC.

This chain links TRBV27 with TRBJ1-2; tentatively, D is TRBD1 (5 bases). Trimming pared 1 base from V and 7 bases from J, leaving 10 bases between. The germline gives CDR1 MNHEY, CDR2 SMNVEV (reference sequence). The CDR3 has 13 residues. The CDR3 DNA reads as TGTGCCAGCAGTTTATGGGGGGATAGTGGCTACACCTTC. As protein: CASSLWGDSGYTF.

This chain connects TRBV24-1 to TRBJ2-5; 11 nucleotides line up with TRBD2. CDR1 and CDR2 (germline): KGHDR, SFDVKD. Trimming removed 5 bases from V and 5 bases from J; junction bases left unmatched: 6. The CDR3 covers 15 residues. CDR3 in DNA: TGTGCCACCAGTGCCCTAGCGGGGGGAAAGGAGACCCAGTACTTC. It yields the protein CATSALAGGKETQYF.

This chain joins TRBV24-1 and TRBJ1-5; D is possibly TRBD1 (5 bases). V lost 4 bases to trimming and J lost 7 bases, with 7 bases between them. CDR3 length equals 12 residues. Germline V CDR1 and CDR2: KGHDR, SFDVKD. The DNA for the CDR3 is TGTGCCACCAGTGAGGGGGACCAGCCCCAGCATTTT. Its protein is CATSEGDQPQHF.

The chain links TRBV20-1 to TRBJ1-2; 9 positions match TRBD1. Losses at the gene ends were 4 bases for V and 1 base for J; bases not matched to a gene: 4. From germline, CDR1 is DFQATT and CDR2 SNEGSKA (reference sequence). The CDR3 loop spans 14 amino acids. CDR3 bases: TGCAGTGCTATGGGGGGACAGGGTAACTATGGCTACACCTTC. Protein: CSAMGGQGNYGYTF.

This chain connects TRBV2 to TRBJ1-5; the D is unclear. The CDR3 spans 14 residues. With 7 bases removed from V and 2 bases from J, the gap between germline ends came to 12 bases. CDR1 SNHLY and CDR2 FYNNEI come from the germline V gene. CDR3 nucleotides: TGTGCCAGCACCCCGGGCTGGGGCAATCAGCCCCAGCATTTT. Protein: CASTPGWGNQPQHF.

The V and J genes are TRBV2 and TRBJ1-5, with D perhaps TRBD1 (6 bases). CDR3 size: 13 residues. V lost 7 bases to trimming and J lost 6 bases, with 13 bases between them. Germline V CDR1 and CDR2: SNHLY, FYNNEI. The CDR3 sequence is CASNTGYLQPQHF. CDR3 coding DNA: TGTGCCAGCAATACAGGGTACCTTCAGCCCCAGCATTTT. The full variable domain, in which reference TRBV2 and TRBJ1-5 provide the parts outside the CDR3, is EPEVTQTPSHQVTQMGQEVILRCVPISNHLYFYWYRQILGQKVEFLVSFYNNEISEKSEIFDDQFSVERPDGSNFTLKIRSTKLEDSAMYFCASNTGYLQPQHFGDGTRLSIL.

The chain is built from TRBV20-1 and TRBJ2-3, with 9 nucleotides matching TRBD2. The V gene's germline CDR1 is DFQATT and CDR2 SNEGSKA (reference sequence). The V segment lost 3 bases and the J segment 0 bases; nucleotides outside the gene matches: 4. The CDR3 loop spans 15 amino acids. The CDR3, as DNA: TGCAGTGCTAGGTCGCTAGCGGGGAGCACAGATACGCAGTATTTT. Its protein is CSARSLAGSTDTQYF.

The V call is TRBV2, the J call TRBJ1-1, with no clear D. Trimming removed 6 bases at V and 1 base at J, with 12 bases between. Germline V gene lookup returns CDR1 SNHLY and CDR2 FYNNEI. CDR3 length: 14 amino acids. CDR3 DNA sequence: TGTGCCAGCAGCCGGGCCAGATCGAACACTGAAGCTTTCTTT. It codes for CASSRARSNTEAFF.

The chain carries TRBV2 and TRBJ1-5, with TRBD1 matching over 7 bases. The CDR3 sequence is 14 residues long. CDR1 is SNHLY and CDR2 is FYNNEI in the germline V gene. Trimming took 5 bases from V and 8 from J; bases not matched to a gene: 9. The CDR3 is CASSLTGFREPQHF. CDR3 bases: TGTGCCAGCAGTCTGACAGGGTTTCGGGAGCCCCAGCATTTT.

Here the CDR3 reads CSARGKGDTQYF. CDR3 in DNA: TGCAGTGCTAGAGGTAAAGGAGATACGCAGTATTTT. The V gene is TRBV20-1, the J gene TRBJ2-3; the D is unclear. The V end lost 1 base, the J end lost 5 bases, and 7 bases lay between the germline ends. The CDR3 contains 12 residues. Germline assignment: CDR1 DFQATT and CDR2 SNEGSKA (reference sequence).

This clonotype was counted once. The chain couples TRBV7-2 to TRBJ1-2, with no clear D. The CDR3 sequence is 14 residues long. V lost 1 base to trimming and J lost 5 bases, with 11 bases between them. Per germline, CDR1 SGHTA and CDR2 FQGNSA. CDR3 DNA sequence: TGTGCCAGCAGCTTAGGGACCGGACGTTATGGCTACACCTTC. This encodes CASSLGTGRYGYTF.

This rearrangement joins TRBV7-2 to TRBJ1-1, with TRBD1 matching over 7 bases. The CDR3 totals 13 residues. With 7 bases clipped from V and 3 bases from J, the junction kept 5 bases outside the gene matches. Germline V lookup: CDR1 SGHTA, CDR2 FQGNSA. The CDR3 sequence is CASTEGAHTEAFF. The CDR3 DNA reads TGTGCCAGCACCGAGGGGGCTCACACTGAAGCTTTCTTT.

The rearrangement uses TRBV6-1 and TRBJ1-2; D may be TRBD1 (6 bases). CDR1 MNHNS and CDR2 SASEGT come from the germline V gene. Trimming removed 6 bases from V and 6 bases from J, with 17 bases in between. The CDR3 runs to 14 residues. The CDR3 loop is CASSSRPGVDGYTF. CDR3 coding DNA: TGTGCCAGCAGCTCCCGCCCAGGGGTTGATGGCTACACCTTC.